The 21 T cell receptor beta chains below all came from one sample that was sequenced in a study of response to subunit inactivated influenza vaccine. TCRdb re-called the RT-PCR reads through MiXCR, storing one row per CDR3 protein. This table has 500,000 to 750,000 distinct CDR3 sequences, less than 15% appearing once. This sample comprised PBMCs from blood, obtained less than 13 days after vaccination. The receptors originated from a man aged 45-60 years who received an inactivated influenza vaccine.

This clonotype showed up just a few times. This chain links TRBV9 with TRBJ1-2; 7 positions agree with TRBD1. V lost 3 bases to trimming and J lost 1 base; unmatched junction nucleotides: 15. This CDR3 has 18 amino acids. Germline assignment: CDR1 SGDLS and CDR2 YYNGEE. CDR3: CASSEQSVPRQGNYGYTF. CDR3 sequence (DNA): TGTGCCAGCAGCGAGCAATCGGTCCCGAGACAGGGTAACTATGGCTACACCTTC.

In DNA form, the CDR3 reads TGCAGTGCTAGAGATTCAACAGGGGCGCCGAGCTATGGCTACACCTTC. This gives the protein CSARDSTGAPSYGYTF. V usage is TRBV20-1 and J usage is TRBJ1-2, with 7 bases aligning to TRBD1. V dropped 0 bases and J dropped 4; count of bases not matched to a gene: 11. This CDR3 comprises 16 residues. CDR1 is DFQATT and CDR2 is SNEGSKA in the germline V gene (reference sequence).

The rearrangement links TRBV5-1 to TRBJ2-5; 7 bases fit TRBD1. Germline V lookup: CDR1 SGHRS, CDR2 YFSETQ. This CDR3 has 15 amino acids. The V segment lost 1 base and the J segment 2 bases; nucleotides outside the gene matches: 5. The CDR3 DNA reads TGCGCCAGCAGCTTGCCCCGGACAGGACAAGAGACCCAGTACTTC. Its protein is CASSLPRTGQETQYF.

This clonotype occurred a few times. CDR3 residues: CASSFGARRSYEQYF. The DNA of the CDR3 is TGTGCCAGCAGTTTTGGGGCGCGGAGGTCCTACGAGCAGTACTTC. J is TRBJ2-7 and V is TRBV28; perhaps D is TRBD1 or TRBD2 (5 bases each). Trimming cost V 3 bases and J 1 base, with 13 bases left between them. Germline CDR1 MDHEN, CDR2 SYDVKM. The CDR3 sequence is 15 residues long.

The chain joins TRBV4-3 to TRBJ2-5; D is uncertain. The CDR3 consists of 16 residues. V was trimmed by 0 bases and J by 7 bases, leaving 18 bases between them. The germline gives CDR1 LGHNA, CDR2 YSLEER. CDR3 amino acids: CASSQDIRVVEATQYF. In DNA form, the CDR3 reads TGCGCCAGCAGCCAAGATATTCGGGTGGTCGAAGCGACCCAGTACTTC.

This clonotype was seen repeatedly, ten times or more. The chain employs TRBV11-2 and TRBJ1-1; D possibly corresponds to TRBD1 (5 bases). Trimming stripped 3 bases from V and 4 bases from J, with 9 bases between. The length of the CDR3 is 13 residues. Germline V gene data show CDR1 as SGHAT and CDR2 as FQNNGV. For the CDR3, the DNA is TGTGCCAGCAGCTTTAAGAGGGGCACTGAAGCTTTCTTT. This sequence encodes CASSFKRGTEAFF.

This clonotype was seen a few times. CDR3 loop: CASSLVAGALNEQFF. Written as DNA, the CDR3 is TGTGCCAGCAGCTTAGTAGCGGGAGCACTCAATGAGCAGTTCTTC. The V and J genes are TRBV7-9 and TRBJ2-1; 9 bases agree with TRBD2. The CDR3 has 15 amino acids. V lost 1 base, J lost 6 bases, and 4 bases stayed unmatched. CDR1 and CDR2 (germline): SEHNR, FQNEAQ (reference sequence). The entire variable domain, with the rest obtained from reference TRBV7-9 and TRBJ2-1, is as follows: DTGVSQNPRHKITKRGQNVTFRCDPISEHNRLYWYRQTLGQGPEFLTYFQNEAQLEKSRLLSDRFSAERPKGSFSTLEIQRTEQGDSAMYLCASSLVAGALNEQFFGPGTRLTVL.

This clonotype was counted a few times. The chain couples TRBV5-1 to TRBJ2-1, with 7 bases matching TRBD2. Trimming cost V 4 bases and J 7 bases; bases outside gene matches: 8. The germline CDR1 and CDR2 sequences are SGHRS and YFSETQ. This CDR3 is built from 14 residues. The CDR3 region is CASSPWVGGNEQFF. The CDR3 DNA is TGCGCCAGCAGCCCATGGGTGGGGGGGAATGAGCAGTTCTTC.

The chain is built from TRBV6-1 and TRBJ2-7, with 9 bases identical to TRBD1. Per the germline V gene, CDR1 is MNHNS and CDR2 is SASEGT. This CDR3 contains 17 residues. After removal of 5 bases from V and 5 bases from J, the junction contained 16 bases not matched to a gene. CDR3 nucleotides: TGTGCCAGCAGTAGAAGGGGAGACAGGGGGAAAGGCGACGAGCAGTACTTC. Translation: CASSRRGDRGKGDEQYF.

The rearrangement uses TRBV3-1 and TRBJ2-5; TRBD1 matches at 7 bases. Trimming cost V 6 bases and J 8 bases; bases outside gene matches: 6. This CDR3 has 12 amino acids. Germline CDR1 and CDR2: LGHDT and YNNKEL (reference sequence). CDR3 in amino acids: CASSHNRGTQYF. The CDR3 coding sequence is TGTGCCAGCAGTCATAACAGGGGTACCCAGTACTTC.

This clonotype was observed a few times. Here the CDR3 reads CSAVIVGLETQYF. Here the CDR3 DNA reads TGCAGTGCCGTCATCGTCGGCCTCGAGACCCAGTACTTC. This chain joins TRBV20-1 and TRBJ2-5; D unresolved. The V and J ends lost 6 bases and 5 bases respectively, with 16 bases between them. This CDR3 contains 13 residues. The germline CDR1 and CDR2 sequences are DFQATT and SNEGSKA (reference sequence).

The CDR3 bases are TGTGCCAGCAGCTTAGTTAACAAAGGGGGCCAAGAGACCCAGTACTTC. This gives the protein CASSLVNKGGQETQYF. The chain combines TRBV7-2 with TRBJ2-5, with D perhaps matching TRBD1 (6 bases). The CDR3 length is 16 residues. The V gene's germline CDR1 is SGHTA and CDR2 FQGNSA. V shed 1 base and J shed 1 base, with 13 bases lying between them.

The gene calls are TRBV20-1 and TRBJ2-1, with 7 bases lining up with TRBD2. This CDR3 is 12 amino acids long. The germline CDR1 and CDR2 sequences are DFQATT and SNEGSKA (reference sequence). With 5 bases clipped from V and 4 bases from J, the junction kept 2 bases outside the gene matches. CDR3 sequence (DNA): TGCAGTGCTGCGGGAGCATACAATGAGCAGTTCTTC. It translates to CSAAGAYNEQFF.

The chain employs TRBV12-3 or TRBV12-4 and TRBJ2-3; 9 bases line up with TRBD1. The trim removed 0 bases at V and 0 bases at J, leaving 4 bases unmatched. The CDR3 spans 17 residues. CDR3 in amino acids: CASSLAPGTGSTDTQYF. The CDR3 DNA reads TGTGCCAGCAGTTTAGCTCCCGGGACAGGGAGCACAGATACGCAGTATTTT.

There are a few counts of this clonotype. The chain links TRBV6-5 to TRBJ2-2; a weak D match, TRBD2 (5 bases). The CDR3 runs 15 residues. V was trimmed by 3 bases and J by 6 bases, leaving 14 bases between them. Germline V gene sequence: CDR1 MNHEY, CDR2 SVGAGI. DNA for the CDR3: TGTGCCAGCAGTTATTCGGGGATCCAGCCCGGGGAGCTGTTTTTT. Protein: CASSYSGIQPGELFF.

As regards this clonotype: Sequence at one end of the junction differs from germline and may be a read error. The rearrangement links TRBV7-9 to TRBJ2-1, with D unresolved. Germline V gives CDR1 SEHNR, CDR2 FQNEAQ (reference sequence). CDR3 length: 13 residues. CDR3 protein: CASRPDSNNEQFF. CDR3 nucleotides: TGTGCCAGCAGGCCCGACTCCAACAATGAGCAGTTCTTC. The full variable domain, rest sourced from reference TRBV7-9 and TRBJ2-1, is DTGVSQNPRHKITKRGQNVTFRCDPISEHNRLYWYRQTLGQGPEFLTYFQNEAQLEKSRLLSDRFSAERPKGSFSTLEIQRTEQGDSAMYLCASRPDSNNEQFFGPGTRLTVL.

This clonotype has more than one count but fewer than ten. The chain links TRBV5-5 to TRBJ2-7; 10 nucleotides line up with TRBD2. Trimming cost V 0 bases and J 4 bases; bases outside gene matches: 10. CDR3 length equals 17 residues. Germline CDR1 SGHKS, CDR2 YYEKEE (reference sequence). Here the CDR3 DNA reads TGTGCCAGCAGCTTGGATTTTAGGCTAGCGGGAGTATACGAGCAGTACTTC. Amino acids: CASSLDFRLAGVYEQYF. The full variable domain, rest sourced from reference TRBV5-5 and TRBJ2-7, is DAGVTQSPTHLIKTRGQQVTLRCSPISGHKSVSWYQQVLGQGPQFIFQYYEKEERGRGNFPDRFSARQFPNYSSELNVNALLLGDSALYLCASSLDFRLAGVYEQYFGPGTRLTVT.

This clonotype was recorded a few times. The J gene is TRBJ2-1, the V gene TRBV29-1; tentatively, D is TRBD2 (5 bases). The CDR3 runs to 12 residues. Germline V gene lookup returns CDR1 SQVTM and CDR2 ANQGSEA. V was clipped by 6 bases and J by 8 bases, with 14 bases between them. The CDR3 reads CSVDGLVDEQFF. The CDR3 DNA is TGCAGCGTGGACGGACTGGTCGATGAGCAGTTCTTC.

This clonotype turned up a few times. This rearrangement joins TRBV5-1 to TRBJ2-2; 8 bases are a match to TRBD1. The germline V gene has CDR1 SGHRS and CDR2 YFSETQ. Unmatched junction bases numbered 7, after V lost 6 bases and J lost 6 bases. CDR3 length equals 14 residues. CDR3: CASTASTGAGELFF. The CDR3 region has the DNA TGCGCCAGCACCGCGTCGACAGGGGCCGGGGAGCTGTTTTTT.

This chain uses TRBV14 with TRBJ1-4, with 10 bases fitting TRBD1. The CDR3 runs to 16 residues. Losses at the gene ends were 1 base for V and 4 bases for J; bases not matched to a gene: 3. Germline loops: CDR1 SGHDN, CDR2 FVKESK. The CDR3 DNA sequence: TGTGCCAGCAGCCAAGCGGGACAGGGGCTTAATGAAAAACTGTTTTTT. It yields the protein CASSQAGQGLNEKLFF.

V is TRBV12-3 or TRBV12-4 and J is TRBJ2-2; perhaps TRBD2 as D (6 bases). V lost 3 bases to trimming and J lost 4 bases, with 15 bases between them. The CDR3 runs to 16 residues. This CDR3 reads CASSLEGRSGTGELFF. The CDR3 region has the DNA TGTGCCAGCAGTTTGGAGGGCAGGTCGGGCACCGGGGAGCTGTTTTTT.